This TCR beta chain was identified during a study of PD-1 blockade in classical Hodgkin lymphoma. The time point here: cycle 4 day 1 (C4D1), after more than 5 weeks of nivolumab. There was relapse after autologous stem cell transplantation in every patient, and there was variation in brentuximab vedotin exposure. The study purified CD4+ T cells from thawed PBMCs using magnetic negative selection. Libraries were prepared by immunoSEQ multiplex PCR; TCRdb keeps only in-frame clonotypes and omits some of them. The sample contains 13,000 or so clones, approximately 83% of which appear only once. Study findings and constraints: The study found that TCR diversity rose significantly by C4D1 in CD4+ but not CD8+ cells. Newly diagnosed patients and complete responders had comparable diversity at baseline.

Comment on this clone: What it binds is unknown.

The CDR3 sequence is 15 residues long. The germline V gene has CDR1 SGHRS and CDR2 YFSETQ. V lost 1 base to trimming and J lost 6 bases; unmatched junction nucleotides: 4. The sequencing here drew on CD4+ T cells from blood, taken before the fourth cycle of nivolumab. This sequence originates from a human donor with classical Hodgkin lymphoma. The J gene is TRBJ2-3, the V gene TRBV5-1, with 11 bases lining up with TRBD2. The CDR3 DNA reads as TGCGCCAGCAGCTTGCTAGCGGGGGGTGATGATACGCAGTATTTT. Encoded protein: CASSLLAGGDDTQYF.